This T cell receptor (beta chain) came from a study of T cells in Graves' hyperthyroidism and ophthalmopathy. Whole-study findings and limits: The model's output predicted ophthalmopathy at a median of 6.5 months prior to onset.

Each person with ophthalmopathy scored at least 3 on the Clinical Activity Score, reached NOSPECS grade 4 or higher, and had been ill under 3 months. Uncontrolled infection, other autoimmune disease, pregnancy or lactation excluded patients. The CDR3 regions of TCR beta were amplified from RNA transcripts. HTBI primers were the set used in a first-round RT-PCR of the TCR CDR3. TCRdb independently ran MiXCR on the multiplex PCR reads; one entry per CDR3 protein. The sample has under 250,000 distinct CDR3 sequences, almost 25% seen once. Germline CDR1 reads SGHVS; CDR2 reads FNYEAQ. CDR3 length equals 16 residues. Trimming took 1 base from V and 3 from J, leaving 10 bases between them. This clonotype has ten or more counts. The antigen is unknown.

This sequence joins TRBV7-6 and TRBJ2-6, with D perhaps matching TRBD1 (5 bases). The clonotype comes from a woman aged 40 to 50 with Graves' ophthalmopathy. Sequencing used blood. CDR3 residues: CASSLGAGYGANVLTF. DNA of the CDR3: TGTGCCAGCAGCTTAGGGGCAGGGTATGGGGCCAACGTCCTGACTTTC.